The clone carrying this T cell receptor beta chain was seen once. Its antigen is still unknown. These data are taken from a study of breast tumors, draining lymph nodes, adjacent tissues. Study-level findings and limits: Compared with basal-like, luminal-like tumors shared significantly more repertoire with nontumor tissue. The lymph node origin of tumor T cells was framed as consistent with a hypothesis, not demonstrated.

MiXCR, run by TCRdb on the multiplex PCR reads, gives a single entry per CDR3 protein. In the table there are about 16,000 distinct CDR3 sequences, about 45% of which are singletons. Germline assignment: CDR1 SGHTA and CDR2 FQGTGA. The CDR3 runs 14 residues. The V and J ends lost 2 bases and 6 bases respectively, with 12 bases between them. This clonotype was sampled from a female donor with breast cancer. Some clones in this sample may be carry-over from other donors' samples. The gene calls are TRBV7-3 and TRBJ2-3; no definite D call. The specimen was tumor-adjacent breast tissue. CDR3 protein: CASSLDPESDTQYF. The CDR3 DNA is TGTGCCAGCAGCTTAGACCCGGAGAGCGATACGCAGTATTTT.